The clone carrying this T cell receptor (beta chain) was counted between two and nine times. Primers included in the PCR were 60 Vbeta and 13 Jbeta primers. The repertoire was sequenced with immunoSEQ multiplex PCR; TCRdb's copy has only in-frame clones and lacks some. Of some 120,000 clones in the sample, around a tenth were seen once. V gave up 4 bases and J gave up 0 bases; unmatched junction bases: 3. Per germline, CDR1 LNHDA and CDR2 SQIVND (reference sequence). CDR3 length: 15 residues. These data come from a study of cytomegalovirus exposure and HLA in healthy donors. V gene TRBV19 combines with J gene TRBJ2-3; 8 bases agree with TRBD2. This clonotype originated in a man between 25 and 39 years old in good health and CMV-seronegative. Material for sequencing was PBMCs. The DNA for the CDR3 is TGTGCCAGTAGTAGCGGGGGGACTAGCACAGATACGCAGTATTTT. It yields the protein CASSSGGTSTDTQYF.